The 5 T cell receptor beta chains given below trace back to one sample, sequenced in a study of identical twins. Via MiXCR, TCRdb re-called the 5' RACE reads, giving one row per CDR3 protein. The table includes approximately 1.8 million distinct CDR3 sequences, more than 30% detected once. Sequenced input: cord blood. All receptors derive from a newborn girl in good health.

This clonotype was observed a few times. CDR3 nucleotide sequence: TGCAGCGTTGCCCGCTGGGGTAGCGGGGGGGACGAGCAGTACTTC. The encoded protein is CSVARWGSGGDEQYF. The rearrangement links TRBV29-1 to TRBJ2-7; 11 bases are a match to TRBD2. This CDR3 is 15 amino acids long. The V gene's germline CDR1 is SQVTM and CDR2 ANQGSEA. Trimming cost V 4 bases and J 5 bases; bases outside gene matches: 10.

The V gene is TRBV6-2 or TRBV6-3, the J gene TRBJ1-1; 8 bases fit TRBD1. Germline CDR1 is MNHEY and CDR2 is SVGEGT. The trim removed 2 bases at V and 4 bases at J, leaving 15 bases unmatched. This CDR3 region has 18 residues. CDR3 residues: CASSYPPDRDGKGTEAFF. CDR3 sequence (DNA): TGTGCCAGCAGTTACCCGCCGGACAGGGACGGAAAGGGCACTGAAGCTTTCTTT.

V gene TRBV11-2 combines with J gene TRBJ1-6, with D possibly being TRBD1 (5 bases). V gave up 3 bases and J gave up 10 bases, with 13 bases separating them. Looked up from germline, CDR1 is SGHAT and CDR2 is FQNNGV. CDR3 length equals 14 residues. The DNA for the CDR3 is TGTGCCAGCAGCTTTATAAGGGGTTCCTCACCCCTCCACTTT. Its protein product is CASSFIRGSSPLHF.

The rearrangement links TRBV7-6 to TRBJ2-2; 9 bases fit TRBD2. This CDR3 comprises 18 residues. Losses at the gene ends were 1 base for V and 0 bases for J; bases not matched to a gene: 6. CDR1 and CDR2 from the germline V gene are SGHVS and FNYEAQ. The CDR3: CASSLVVAGDPNTGELFF. The CDR3 nucleotides read TGTGCCAGCAGCTTAGTGGTAGCGGGAGACCCGAACACCGGGGAGCTGTTTTTT.

This clonotype turned up a few times. The gene calls are TRBV20-1 and TRBJ1-1; 9 bases map to TRBD1. Trimming at V came to 2 bases and at J to 1 base, leaving 5 bases not matched to a gene. CDR1 is DFQATT and CDR2 is SNEGSKA in the germline V gene (reference sequence). The CDR3 sequence is 15 residues long. This CDR3 is CSARSHRGQNTEAFF. DNA for the CDR3: TGCAGTGCTAGATCCCACAGGGGGCAGAACACTGAAGCTTTCTTT.